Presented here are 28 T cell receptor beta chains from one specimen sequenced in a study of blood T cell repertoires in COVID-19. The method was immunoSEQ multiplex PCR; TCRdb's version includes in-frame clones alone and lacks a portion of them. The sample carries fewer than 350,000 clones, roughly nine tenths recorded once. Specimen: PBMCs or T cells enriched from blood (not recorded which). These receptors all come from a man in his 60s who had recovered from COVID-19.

CDR3 amino acids: CASSRAGPEGEQYF. The CDR3 DNA reads TGCGCCAGTTCCCGGGCGGGACCAGAGGGCGAGCAGTACTTC. The chain links TRBV5-1 to TRBJ2-7; D might be TRBD2 (6 bases). In germline, CDR1 is SGHRS, CDR2 YFSETQ. This CDR3 comprises 14 residues. V was pared by 8 bases and J by 6 bases, with 21 bases between.

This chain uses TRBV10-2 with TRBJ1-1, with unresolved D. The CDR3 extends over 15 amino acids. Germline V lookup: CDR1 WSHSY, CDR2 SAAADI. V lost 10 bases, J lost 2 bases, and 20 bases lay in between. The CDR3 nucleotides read TGCGCCACCCGAGGGCAGTGGCCTAGAAACACTGAAGCTTTCTTT. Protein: CATRGQWPRNTEAFF.

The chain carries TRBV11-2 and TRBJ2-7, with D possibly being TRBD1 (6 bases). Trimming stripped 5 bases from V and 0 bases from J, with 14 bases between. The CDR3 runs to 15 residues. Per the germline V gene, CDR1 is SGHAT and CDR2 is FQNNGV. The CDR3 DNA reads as TGTGCCAGCAGCCTGACAGGAGACAACTCCTACGAGCAGTACTTC. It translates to CASSLTGDNSYEQYF.

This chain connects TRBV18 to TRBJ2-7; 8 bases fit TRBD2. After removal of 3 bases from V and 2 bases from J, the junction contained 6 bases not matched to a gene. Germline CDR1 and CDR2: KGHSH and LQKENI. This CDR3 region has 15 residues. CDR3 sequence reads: CASSPPGGAAYEQYF. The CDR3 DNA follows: TGTGCCAGCTCACCCCCGGGAGGGGCGGCCTACGAGCAGTACTTC.

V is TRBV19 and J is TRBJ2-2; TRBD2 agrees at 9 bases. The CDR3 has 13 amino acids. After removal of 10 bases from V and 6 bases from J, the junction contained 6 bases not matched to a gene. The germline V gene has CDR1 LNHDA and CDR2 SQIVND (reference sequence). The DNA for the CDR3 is TGTGCCACCCGGCTAGCGGGATCCGGGGAGCTGTTTTTT. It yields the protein CATRLAGSGELFF.

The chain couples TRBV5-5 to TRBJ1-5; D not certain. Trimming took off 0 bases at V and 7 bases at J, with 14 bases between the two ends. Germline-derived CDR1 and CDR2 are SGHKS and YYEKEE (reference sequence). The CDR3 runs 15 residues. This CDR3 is CASSLAAGIRQPQHF. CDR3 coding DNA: TGTGCCAGCAGCTTGGCGGCGGGGATCCGGCAGCCCCAGCATTTT. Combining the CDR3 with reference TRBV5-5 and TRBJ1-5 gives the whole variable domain DAGVTQSPTHLIKTRGQQVTLRCSPISGHKSVSWYQQVLGQGPQFIFQYYEKEERGRGNFPDRFSARQFPNYSSELNVNALLLGDSALYLCASSLAAGIRQPQHFGDGTRLSIL.

The CDR3 region is CASSLLAGGMDEQYF. As DNA, the CDR3 is TGCGCCAGCAGCCTCCTAGCGGGAGGCATGGACGAGCAGTACTTC. The J gene is TRBJ2-7, the V gene TRBV5-1, with TRBD2 identical over 11 bases. The CDR3 is 15 amino acids. Trimming at V came to 4 bases and at J to 5 bases, leaving 8 bases not matched to a gene. CDR1 is SGHRS and CDR2 is YFSETQ in the germline V gene.

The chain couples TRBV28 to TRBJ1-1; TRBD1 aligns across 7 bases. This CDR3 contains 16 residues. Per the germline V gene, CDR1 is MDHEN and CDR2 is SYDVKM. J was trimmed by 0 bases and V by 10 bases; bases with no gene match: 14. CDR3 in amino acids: CATFFRTGGMNTEAFF. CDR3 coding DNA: TGTGCCACCTTCTTCCGGACAGGCGGTATGAACACTGAAGCTTTCTTT. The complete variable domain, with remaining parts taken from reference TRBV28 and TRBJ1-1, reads DVKVTQSSRYLVKRTGEKVFLECVQDMDHENMFWYRQDPGLGLRLIYFSYDVKMKEKGDIPEGYSVSREKKERFSLILESASTNQTSMYLCATFFRTGGMNTEAFFGQGTRLTVV.

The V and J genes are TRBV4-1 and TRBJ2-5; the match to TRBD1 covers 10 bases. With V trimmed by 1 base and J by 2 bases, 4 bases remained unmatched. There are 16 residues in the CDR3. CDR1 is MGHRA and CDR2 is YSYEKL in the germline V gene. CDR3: CASSQVPGQGQETQYF. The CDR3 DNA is TGCGCCAGCAGCCAAGTTCCGGGACAGGGGCAAGAGACCCAGTACTTC.

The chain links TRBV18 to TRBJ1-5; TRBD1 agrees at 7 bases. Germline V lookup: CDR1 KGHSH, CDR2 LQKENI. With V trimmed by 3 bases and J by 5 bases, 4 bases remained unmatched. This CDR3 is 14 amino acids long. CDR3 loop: CASSPDRDYQPQHF. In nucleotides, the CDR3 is TGTGCCAGCTCACCCGACAGGGACTATCAGCCCCAGCATTTT.

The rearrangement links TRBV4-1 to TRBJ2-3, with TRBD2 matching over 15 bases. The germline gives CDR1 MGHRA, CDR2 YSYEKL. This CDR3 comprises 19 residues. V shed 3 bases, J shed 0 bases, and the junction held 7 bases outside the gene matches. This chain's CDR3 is CASSHPRGTSGRSTDTQYF. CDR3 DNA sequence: TGCGCCAGCAGCCACCCCCGGGGGACTAGCGGGAGGAGCACAGATACGCAGTATTTT.

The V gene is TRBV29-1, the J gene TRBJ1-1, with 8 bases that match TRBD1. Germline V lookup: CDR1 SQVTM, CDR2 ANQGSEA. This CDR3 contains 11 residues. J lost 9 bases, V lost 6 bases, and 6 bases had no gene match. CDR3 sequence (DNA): TGCAGCGTCTTGGACAGGGCGAAAGCTTTCTTT. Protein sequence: CSVLDRAKAFF.

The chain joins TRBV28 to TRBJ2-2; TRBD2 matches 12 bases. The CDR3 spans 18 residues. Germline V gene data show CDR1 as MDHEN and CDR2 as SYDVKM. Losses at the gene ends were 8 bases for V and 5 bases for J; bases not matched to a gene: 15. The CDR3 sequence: CASPPSQLAGGETGELFF. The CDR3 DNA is TGTGCCAGCCCTCCATCCCAGCTAGCGGGAGGGGAAACCGGGGAGCTGTTTTTT.

Written as DNA, the CDR3 is TGTGCCAGTACCCAGACGACAGGCCTAAGGCAAGAGACCCAGTACTTC. It translates to CASTQTTGLRQETQYF. The chain joins TRBV19 to TRBJ2-5, with D possibly matching TRBD1 (6 bases). CDR3 length: 16 residues. Germline CDR1 LNHDA, CDR2 SQIVND (reference sequence). V lost 7 bases and J 2 bases, leaving 20 bases between the germline ends. The full variable domain, completed using reference TRBV19 and TRBJ2-5, is DGGITQSPKYLFRKEGQNVTLSCEQNLNHDAMYWYRQDPGQGLRLIYYSQIVNDFQKGDIAEGYSVSREKKESFPLTVTSAQKNPTAFYLCASTQTTGLRQETQYFGPGTRLLVL.

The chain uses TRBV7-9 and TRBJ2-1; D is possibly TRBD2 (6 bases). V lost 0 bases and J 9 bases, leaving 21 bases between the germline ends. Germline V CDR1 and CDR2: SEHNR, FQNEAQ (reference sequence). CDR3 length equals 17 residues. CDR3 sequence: CASSLAGVRDSYGEQFF. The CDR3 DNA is TGTGCCAGCAGCTTAGCAGGGGTGAGGGACTCCTATGGTGAGCAGTTCTTC.

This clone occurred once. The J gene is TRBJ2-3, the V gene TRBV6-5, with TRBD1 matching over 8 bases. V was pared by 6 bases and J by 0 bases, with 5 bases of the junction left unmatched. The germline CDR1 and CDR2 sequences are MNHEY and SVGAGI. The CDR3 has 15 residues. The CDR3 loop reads CASSATGASTDTQYF. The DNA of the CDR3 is TGTGCCAGCAGCGCGACAGGGGCTAGCACAGATACGCAGTATTTT.

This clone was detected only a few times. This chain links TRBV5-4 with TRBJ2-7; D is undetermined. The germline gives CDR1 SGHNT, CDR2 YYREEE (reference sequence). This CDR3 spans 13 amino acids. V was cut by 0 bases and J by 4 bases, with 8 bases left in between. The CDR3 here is CASSLGEVYEQYF. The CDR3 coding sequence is TGTGCCAGCAGCTTGGGAGAGGTGTACGAGCAGTACTTC.

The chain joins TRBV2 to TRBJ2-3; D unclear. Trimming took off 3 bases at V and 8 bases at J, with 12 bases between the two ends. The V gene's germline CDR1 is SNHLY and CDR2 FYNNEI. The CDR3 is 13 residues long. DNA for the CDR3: TGTGCCAGCAGTGAGGCGGTTGTTGTTACGCAGTATTTT. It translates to CASSEAVVVTQYF.

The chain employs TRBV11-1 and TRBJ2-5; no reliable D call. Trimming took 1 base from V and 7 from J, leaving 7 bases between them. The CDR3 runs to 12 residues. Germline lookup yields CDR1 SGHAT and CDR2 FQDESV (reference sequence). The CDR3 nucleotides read TGTGCCAGCAGCTTAGGCCCGGGGACCCAGTACTTC. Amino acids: CASSLGPGTQYF.

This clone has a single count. CDR3 in DNA: TGTGCCAGTAGTATAGGAGGAGGGTTCGAGACCCAGTACTTC. This codes for CASSIGGGFETQYF. The V call is TRBV19, the J call TRBJ2-5; D might be TRBD2 (6 bases). The germline CDR1 and CDR2 sequences are LNHDA and SQIVND (reference sequence). V gave up 1 base and J gave up 5 bases, with 11 bases separating them. The CDR3 length is 14 residues.

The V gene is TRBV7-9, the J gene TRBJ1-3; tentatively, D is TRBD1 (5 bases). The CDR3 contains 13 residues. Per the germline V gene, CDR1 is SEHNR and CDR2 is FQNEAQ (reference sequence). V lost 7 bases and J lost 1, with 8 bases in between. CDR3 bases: TGTGCCAGCAAGGGGTTTTCTGGAAACACCATATATTTT. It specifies CASKGFSGNTIYF. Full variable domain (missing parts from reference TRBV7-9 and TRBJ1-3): DTGVSQNPRHKITKRGQNVTFRCDPISEHNRLYWYRQTLGQGPEFLTYFQNEAQLEKSRLLSDRFSAERPKGSFSTLEIQRTEQGDSAMYLCASKGFSGNTIYFGEGSWLTVV.

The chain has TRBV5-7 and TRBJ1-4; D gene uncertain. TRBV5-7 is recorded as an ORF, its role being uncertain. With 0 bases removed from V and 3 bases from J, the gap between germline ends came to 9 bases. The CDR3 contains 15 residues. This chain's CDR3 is CASSLVADSNEKLFF. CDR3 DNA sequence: TGTGCCAGCAGCTTGGTGGCGGATTCTAATGAAAAACTGTTTTTT.

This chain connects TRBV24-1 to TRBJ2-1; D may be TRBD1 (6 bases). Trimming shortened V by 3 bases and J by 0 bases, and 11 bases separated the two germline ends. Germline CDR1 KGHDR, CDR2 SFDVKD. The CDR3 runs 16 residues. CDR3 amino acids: CATSDPGQRSYNEQFF. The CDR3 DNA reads TGTGCCACCAGTGATCCCGGACAGCGCTCCTACAATGAGCAGTTCTTC.

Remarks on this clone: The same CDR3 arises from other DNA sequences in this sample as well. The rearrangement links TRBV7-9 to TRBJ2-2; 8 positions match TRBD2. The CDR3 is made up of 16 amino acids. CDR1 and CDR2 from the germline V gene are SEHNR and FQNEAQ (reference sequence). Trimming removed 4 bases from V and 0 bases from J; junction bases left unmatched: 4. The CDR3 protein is CASSSLAGANTGELFF. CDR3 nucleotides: TGTGCCAGCAGCTCCCTAGCGGGCGCGAACACCGGGGAGCTGTTTTTT.

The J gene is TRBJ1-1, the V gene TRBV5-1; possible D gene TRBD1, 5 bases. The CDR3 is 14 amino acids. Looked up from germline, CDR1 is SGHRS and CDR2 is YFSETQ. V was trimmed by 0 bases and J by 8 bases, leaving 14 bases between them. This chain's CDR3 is CASSLVEGVLEAFF. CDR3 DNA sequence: TGCGCCAGCAGCTTGGTTGAAGGGGTGTTGGAAGCTTTCTTT.

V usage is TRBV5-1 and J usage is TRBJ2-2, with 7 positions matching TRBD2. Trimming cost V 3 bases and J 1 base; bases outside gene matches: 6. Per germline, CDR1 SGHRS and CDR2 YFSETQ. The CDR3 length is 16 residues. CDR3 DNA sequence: TGCGCCAGCAGCTCCGTAGCGGGCCTGAACACCGGGGAGCTGTTTTTT. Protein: CASSSVAGLNTGELFF.

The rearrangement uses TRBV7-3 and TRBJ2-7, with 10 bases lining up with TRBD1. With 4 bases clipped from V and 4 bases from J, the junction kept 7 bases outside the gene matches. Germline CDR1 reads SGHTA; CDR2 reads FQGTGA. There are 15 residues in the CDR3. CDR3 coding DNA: TGTGCCAGCAGCTCCCCGACAGGGGGCAAGTACGAGCAGTACTTC. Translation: CASSSPTGGKYEQYF.

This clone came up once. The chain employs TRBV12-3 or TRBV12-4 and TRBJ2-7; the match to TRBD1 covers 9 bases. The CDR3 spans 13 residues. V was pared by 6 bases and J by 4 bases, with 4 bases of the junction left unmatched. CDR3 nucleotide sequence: TGTGCCAGCAGACCGACAGGGGGGTACGAGCAGTACTTC. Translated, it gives CASRPTGGYEQYF.